One sample yielded the 22 T cell receptor beta chains listed below, sequenced in a study of T-cell reconstitution after alpha-beta-depleted transplantation in children. Unique molecular identifiers were incorporated during preparation of the TCRbeta library. MiXCR, run by TCRdb on the PCR reads, gives a single entry per CDR3 protein. This sample has some 490,000 distinct CDR3 sequences, with under 15% found just once. The starting material was PBMCs from the stem cell graft donor, obtained from the stem cell graft. The receptors originated from a human donor who donated a stem cell graft to a child with combined immunodeficiency.

There are a few counts of this clonotype. The chain employs TRBV11-2 and TRBJ2-2, with a weak D call TRBD2 (6 bases). The CDR3 runs 15 residues. Between the trimmed V and J ends, which lost 2 bases and 5 bases, there was a span of 12 bases. From germline, CDR1 is SGHAT and CDR2 FQNNGV. The CDR3 region is CASSLHGSGTGELFF. The DNA for the CDR3 is TGTGCCAGCAGCTTACACGGGAGCGGGACCGGGGAGCTGTTTTTT.

The table lists this clonotype with many counts. The gene calls are TRBV12-3 or TRBV12-4 and TRBJ1-3; maybe TRBD1 (6 bases). The V end lost 6 bases, the J end lost 0 bases, and 12 bases lay between the germline ends. The CDR3 has 15 amino acids. The CDR3 region has the DNA TGTGCCAGCAGGATACAGGGAGTCTCTGGAAACACCATATATTTT. Its protein is CASRIQGVSGNTIYF.

This clonotype was counted between two and nine times. The chain has TRBV29-1 and TRBJ2-6; D tentatively reads TRBD1 or TRBD2 (5 bases each). Trimming pared 7 bases from V and 0 bases from J, leaving 13 bases between. Germline V gene lookup returns CDR1 SQVTM and CDR2 ANQGSEA. The CDR3 totals 15 residues. As DNA, the CDR3 is TGCAGCGCCGGGGACCTCACCTCTGGGGCCAACGTCCTGACTTTC. Translating gives CSAGDLTSGANVLTF.

This clonotype was observed a few times. The J gene is TRBJ2-1, the V gene TRBV12-3 or TRBV12-4, with D perhaps given as TRBD1 or TRBD2 (5 bases each). The V gene lost 3 bases and the J gene lost 12 bases, with 15 bases spanning the gap. This CDR3 has 13 residues. The chain's CDR3 is CASSLGTPGVQFF. Here the CDR3 DNA reads TGTGCCAGCAGTTTGGGGACCCCAGGCGTGCAGTTCTTC.

This clonotype was detected ten times or more. The chain has TRBV12-3 or TRBV12-4 and TRBJ1-5; 7 positions agree with TRBD1. The CDR3 has 13 residues. J was trimmed by 2 bases and V by 5 bases; bases with no gene match: 0. In DNA, the CDR3 is TGTGCCAGCAGTGGACAGGGCAATCAGCCCCAGCATTTT. Protein sequence: CASSGQGNQPQHF.

This chain joins TRBV10-3 and TRBJ2-1, with TRBD2 matching 10 bases. Per germline, CDR1 ENHRY and CDR2 SYGVKD. The CDR3 has 15 amino acids. V gave up 6 bases and J gave up 3 bases; unmatched junction bases: 5. Written as DNA, the CDR3 is TGTGCCATCAGCAGCGGGAGGGCCGACTACAATGAGCAGTTCTTC. Translation gives CAISSGRADYNEQFF.

This chain links TRBV7-9 with TRBJ2-3; 9 bases match TRBD2. Trimming cost V 6 bases and J 6 bases; bases outside gene matches: 10. The CDR3 totals 15 residues. Germline CDR1 and CDR2: SEHNR and FQNEAQ (reference sequence). The CDR3: CASSYGLAGSDTQYF. The CDR3, as DNA: TGTGCCAGCAGTTATGGGCTAGCGGGGTCCGATACGCAGTATTTT.

The rearrangement links TRBV12-3 or TRBV12-4 to TRBJ1-3, with D unresolved. Trimming shortened V by 5 bases and J by 2 bases, and 16 bases separated the two germline ends. This CDR3 is 16 amino acids long. The CDR3 loop reads CASSPAATSTGNTIYF. The CDR3 bases are TGTGCCAGCAGTCCCGCGGCGACGTCGACTGGAAACACCATATATTTT.

With regard to this clonotype: A read error may account for a junction end that differs from germline. This chain uses TRBV7-7 with TRBJ2-1; no clear D. Germline V CDR1 and CDR2: SSHAT, FNYEAQ (reference sequence). The CDR3 contains 16 residues. The CDR3 DNA sequence: TGTGCTAGCAGCTTACACCCCCCGGTCGCCTACAATGAGCAGTTCTTC. Amino acids: CASSLHPPVAYNEQFF.

This chain joins TRBV3-1 and TRBJ2-7; D call uncertain. Between the trimmed V and J ends, which lost 2 bases and 1 base, there was a span of 6 bases. The CDR3 runs 13 residues. Germline V lookup: CDR1 LGHDT, CDR2 YNNKEL (reference sequence). The CDR3 here is CASSQTFSYEQYF. CDR3 sequence (DNA): TGTGCCAGCAGCCAAACCTTTTCCTACGAGCAGTACTTC.

This clonotype was seen only once. The chain couples TRBV18 to TRBJ2-7; D is tentatively TRBD1 or TRBD2 (5 bases each). Trimming removed 3 bases from V and 5 bases from J, with 8 bases in between. The CDR3 has 12 amino acids. CDR1 KGHSH and CDR2 LQKENI come from the germline V gene. DNA of the CDR3: TGTGCCAGCTCACCCGGGGCTGACGAGCAGTACTTC. It specifies CASSPGADEQYF. Using reference TRBV18 and TRBJ2-7 for the parts outside the CDR3, the full variable domain is NAGVMQNPRHLVRRRGQEARLRCSPMKGHSHVYWYRQLPEEGLKFMVYLQKENIIDESGMPKERFSAEFPKEGPSILRIQQVVRGDSAAYFCASSPGADEQYFGPGTRLTVT.

This clonotype was found many times. The CDR3 reads CASSLGAGYTDTQYF. Here the CDR3 DNA reads TGTGCCAGCAGCTTAGGGGCGGGATACACAGATACGCAGTATTTT. The chain has TRBV7-9 and TRBJ2-3; D perhaps matches TRBD2 (6 bases). The germline V and J ends were trimmed by 1 base and 2 bases, with 10 bases remaining between them. The CDR3 consists of 15 residues. Looked up from germline, CDR1 is SEHNR and CDR2 is FQNEAQ (reference sequence).

V and J are TRBV9 and TRBJ2-7; 7 bases align to TRBD2. CDR1 is SGDLS, CDR2 YYNGEE, per germline. The V gene end was trimmed by 3 bases and the J gene end by 1 base; junction bases not matched to a gene: 4. This CDR3 is built from 14 residues. Here the CDR3 DNA reads TGTGCCAGCAGCGAGGGAGGGCTTTCCTACGAGCAGTACTTC. It codes for CASSEGGLSYEQYF.

This clonotype has only one observation. A read error may be the cause here, since a much bigger clone is one base away. In this CDR3 the conserved last residue, phenylalanine or tryptophan, is missing, so a read error is likely. The rearrangement uses TRBV7-9 and TRBJ2-1; D is unresolved. Germline values: CDR1 SEHNR, CDR2 FQNEAQ (reference sequence). The V end was cut by 5 bases, the J end by 3 bases, with 8 bases between. This CDR3 contains 13 residues. In nucleotides, the CDR3 is TGTGCCAGCAGCATGAATCTCTACAATGAGCAGTTCTCC. Translation: CASSMNLYNEQFS.

This clonotype was observed a few times. This chain uses TRBV3-1 with TRBJ1-2, with 11 bases that match TRBD1. The CDR3 runs to 15 residues. Germline CDR1 reads LGHDT; CDR2 reads YNNKEL (reference sequence). V was pared by 1 base and J by 4 bases, with 2 bases of the junction left unmatched. This chain's CDR3 is CASSQGTGGSYGYTF. Written as DNA, the CDR3 is TGTGCCAGCAGCCAAGGGACAGGGGGCAGCTATGGCTACACCTTC.

In its sample, this clonotype was seen a few times. The chain couples TRBV7-2 to TRBJ2-7; D not resolved. V shed 1 base and J shed 9 bases, with 7 bases lying between them. The CDR3 is made up of 11 amino acids. Germline assignment: CDR1 SGHTA and CDR2 FQGNSA. CDR3 nucleotides: TGTGCCAGCAGCTTAGGCCGAGGGCAGTACTTC. This codes for CASSLGRGQYF.

This clonotype was counted many times. The gene calls are TRBV5-1 and TRBJ2-1, with D hard to call. The V gene's germline CDR1 is SGHRS and CDR2 YFSETQ. The V end was cut by 2 bases, the J end by 6 bases, with 12 bases between. CDR3 length: 14 amino acids. In DNA form, the CDR3 reads TGCGCCAGCAGCTTTGGTCAGGCCCGCAATGAGCAGTTCTTC. The encoded protein is CASSFGQARNEQFF.

The rearrangement links TRBV25-1 to TRBJ2-1; D tentatively reads TRBD1 or TRBD2 (6 bases each). Germline CDR1 reads MGHDK; CDR2 reads SYGVNS. The CDR3 sequence is 14 residues long. V lost 4 bases and J lost 5, with 12 bases in between. The CDR3 reads CASSGGAQNNEQFF. The CDR3 region has the DNA TGTGCCAGCAGTGGGGGGGCCCAAAACAATGAGCAGTTCTTC.

The rearrangement uses TRBV24-1 and TRBJ2-5, with 10 bases matching TRBD1. The germline V gene encodes CDR1 KGHDR and CDR2 SFDVKD. This CDR3 contains 15 residues. V shed 5 bases and J 2 bases; nucleotides not matched to a gene: 4. The CDR3 is CATSGSGQGQETQYF. Written as DNA, the CDR3 is TGTGCCACCAGTGGCTCGGGACAGGGGCAAGAGACCCAGTACTTC.

The rearrangement links TRBV29-1 to TRBJ2-4; D is perhaps TRBD1 (6 bases). This CDR3 is 13 amino acids long. CDR1 is SQVTM and CDR2 is ANQGSEA in the germline V gene. V was cut by 7 bases and J by 0 bases, with 10 bases left in between. The CDR3 sequence is CSGTDLAKNIQYF. Written as DNA, the CDR3 is TGCAGCGGGACAGATTTAGCCAAAAACATTCAGTACTTC.

This clonotype was recorded a few times. The chain uses TRBV7-2 and TRBJ2-7, with 9 bases identical to TRBD2. Germline CDR1 and CDR2: SGHTA and FQGNSA. The CDR3 runs 17 residues. V was clipped by 6 bases and J by 6 bases; unmatched bases: 18. This CDR3 is CASSFLGSGSSAGEQYF. DNA for the CDR3: TGTGCCAGCAGTTTCCTTGGTAGCGGGAGTTCGGCTGGCGAGCAGTACTTC. The full variable domain, completed using reference TRBV7-2 and TRBJ2-7, is GAGVSQSPSNKVTEKGKDVELRCDPISGHTALYWYRQSLGQGLEFLIYFQGNSAPDKSGLPSDRFSAERTGGSVSTLTIQRTQQEDSAVYLCASSFLGSGSSAGEQYFGPGTRLTVT.

The gene calls are TRBV24-1 and TRBJ1-2; D remains unclear. Trimming removed 2 bases from V and 6 bases from J, with 9 bases in between. The CDR3 length is 13 residues. The germline V gene encodes CDR1 KGHDR and CDR2 SFDVKD. CDR3 amino acids: CATSDSSRHGYTF. In nucleotides, the CDR3 is TGTGCCACCAGTGATTCGTCGAGGCATGGCTACACCTTC.